The rows below give T cell receptor beta chains drawn from one sample of a study of CXCR3-negative and CXCR3-positive naive CD8 T cells. After re-calling the 5' RACE reads, TCRdb lists one entry per CDR3 protein, DNA absent. This specimen shows 80,000 to 95,000 distinct CDR3 sequences; the ten leading clones hold roughly 1.6%. Sample: naive CXCR3- CD8+ T cells from blood. The receptors derive from a human donor in good health. Some clones in this sample may be carry-over from other donors' samples. The CDR3 runs from the conserved cysteine through the conserved F or W.

V gene	J gene	CDR3 protein
TRBV6-2/TRBV6-3	TRBJ2-7	CASSFADRLYEQYF
TRBV4-1	TRBJ2-4	CASSHLTGLAKNIQYF
TRBV3-1	TRBJ2-2	CASSPHKADTGELFF
TRBV20-1	TRBJ1-4	CSARDLRGTATNEKLFF
TRBV29-1	TRBJ2-7	CSVAGTSGYEGYEQYF
TRBV29-1	TRBJ1-5	CSVEGGDGQPQHF
TRBV5-6	TRBJ2-5	CASSVGQGALDGLQETQYF
TRBV20-1	TRBJ2-1	CSAREPSGSYNEQFF
TRBV25-1	TRBJ1-1	CASSGFSAGLTDTEAFF
TRBV28	TRBJ2-7	CASSPIYGGTSSYEQYF
TRBV29-1	TRBJ1-3	CSVRGGSGNTIYF
TRBV14	TRBJ2-7	CASSRRDRVINEQYF
TRBV29-1	TRBJ2-2	CSVDLGLNTGELFF
TRBV4-2	TRBJ2-2	CASSLRTGQTNTGELFF
TRBV28	TRBJ2-5	CASSFLPLQGPGETQYF
TRBV28	TRBJ2-7	CASSLVFPTYEQYF
TRBV5-1	TRBJ2-1	CASSLVGTNNEQFF
TRBV12-3/TRBV12-4	TRBJ2-5	CASSLLAKETQYF
TRBV7-2	TRBJ2-1	CASSLIGRGNNEQFF
TRBV29-1	TRBJ1-3	CSVTGATSGNTIYF
TRBV29-1	TRBJ2-2	CSVGYLGQGDSGELFF
TRBV2	TRBJ2-5	CASSDVVVAETQYF